The 23 T cell receptor beta chains below come from one sample, sequenced in a study of cytomegalovirus exposure and HLA in healthy donors (dated 2017 in TCRdb). The receptor library was made with the immunoSEQ multiplex PCR assay. The clones in this table, taken by TCRdb from immuneACCESS, are in-frame only. Not every clone is retained; where verified, under half of the shortfall comes from an unresolved V gene, and the cause of the rest is unknown. This sample has 57,000 or so clones in its table, and roughly 96% of those were observed once. The ten largest clones represent 0.9% to 1% of the sample. Specimen: PBMCs. These receptors all stem from a man younger than 30 in good health and CMV-seronegative.

The gene calls are TRBV15 and TRBJ1-2, with D unclear. Trimming cost V 0 bases and J 2 bases, with 13 bases left between them. Germline CDR1 is LNHNV and CDR2 is YYDKDF (reference sequence). This CDR3 spans 16 amino acids. The CDR3 is CATSREIVRVNYGYTF. CDR3 DNA sequence: TGTGCCACCAGCAGAGAGATTGTACGGGTAAACTATGGCTACACCTTC.

The V gene is TRBV7-2, the J gene TRBJ1-2; 8 positions match TRBD1. This CDR3 comprises 13 residues. Trimming removed 5 bases from V and 7 bases from J; junction bases left unmatched: 6. Germline assignment: CDR1 SGHTA and CDR2 FQGNSA. The CDR3 sequence is CASSLQGALGYTF. CDR3 sequence (DNA): TGTGCCAGCAGCCTTCAGGGGGCCCTTGGCTACACCTTC.

CDR3 in amino acids: CASSSGGPTDTQYF. The CDR3 nucleotides read TGTGCCAGCAGCTCCGGGGGGCCCACAGATACGCAGTATTTT. V is TRBV13 and J is TRBJ2-3, with a tentative D call TRBD2 (7 bases). Germline CDR1 reads PRHDT; CDR2 reads FYEKMQ (reference sequence). The CDR3 loop spans 14 amino acids. The germline V and J ends were trimmed by 4 bases and 2 bases, with 10 bases remaining between them. The entire variable domain, with the rest obtained from reference TRBV13 and TRBJ2-3, is as follows: AAGVIQSPRHLIKEKRETATLKCYPIPRHDTVYWYQQGPGQDPQFLISFYEKMQSDKGSIPDRFSAQQFSDYHSELNMSSLELGDSALYFCASSSGGPTDTQYFGPGTRLTVL.

V and J are TRBV5-4 and TRBJ2-6; 11 bases match TRBD1. V gave up 5 bases and J gave up 0 bases; unmatched junction bases: 4. CDR3 length equals 17 residues. Germline V gene lookup returns CDR1 SGHNT and CDR2 YYREEE (reference sequence). CDR3 in amino acids: CASRPGTGGSGANVLTF. DNA for the CDR3: TGTGCCAGCAGACCCGGGACAGGGGGCTCTGGGGCCAACGTCCTGACTTTC.

V usage is TRBV21-1 and J usage is TRBJ2-7; no check of the table's D call, TRBD2, against the DNA was made. TRBV21-1 has pseudogene status. The CDR3 loop spans 14 amino acids. The DNA of the CDR3 is TGTGCCAGCAGATTAGCGGGAGGAGCCTACGAGCAGTACTTC. It encodes CASRLAGGAYEQYF.

The V and J genes are TRBV27 and TRBJ2-7; the match to TRBD2 covers 14 bases. With 6 bases clipped from V and 5 bases from J, the junction kept 9 bases outside the gene matches. This CDR3 contains 16 residues. Germline V gene data show CDR1 as MNHEY and CDR2 as SMNVEV (reference sequence). CDR3 nucleotide sequence: TGTGCCAGCAGGACCGGGACTAGCGGGAGATGGAACGAGCAGTACTTC. It encodes CASRTGTSGRWNEQYF.

The rearrangement joins TRBV4-2 to TRBJ2-1; 8 nucleotides align to TRBD2. Germline assignment: CDR1 LGHNA and CDR2 YNFKEQ. This CDR3 is 15 amino acids long. Germline trimming cut 3 bases from V and 8 bases from J; bases unmatched to any gene: 9. The CDR3 loop reads CASSHRSSGRDEQFF. In DNA form, the CDR3 reads TGTGCCAGCAGCCATAGGTCTAGCGGGCGGGATGAGCAGTTCTTC.

This chain joins TRBV9 and TRBJ2-3; TRBD2 matches at 10 bases. Germline CDR1 reads SGDLS; CDR2 reads YYNGEE. There are 16 residues in the CDR3. With 0 bases clipped from V and 7 bases from J, the junction kept 8 bases outside the gene matches. CDR3 bases: TGTGCCAGCAGCGTAGAGTCGGCTAGCGGGAGACATACGCAGTATTTT. Translation gives CASSVESASGRHTQYF.

This clone appeared once. This chain uses TRBV10-2 with TRBJ2-1, with TRBD1 matching over 7 bases. V trimming: 6 bases; J trimming: 2 bases; junction bases outside the gene matches: 7. This CDR3 is built from 15 residues. CDR1 is WSHSY, CDR2 SAAADI, per germline. For the CDR3, the DNA is TGCGCCAGCAGCCCTTCAGGGGGTGCCTACAATGAGCAGTTCTTC. Translated, it gives CASSPSGGAYNEQFF.

The chain recombines TRBV5-1 with TRBJ2-1, with D possibly TRBD2 on 5 matching bases. CDR1 and CDR2 from the germline V gene are SGHRS and YFSETQ. Trimming stripped 4 bases from V and 0 bases from J, with 11 bases between. The CDR3 is made up of 15 amino acids. The CDR3 DNA sequence: TGCGCCAGCAGCACGAGGGCCTCCTCCTACAATGAGCAGTTCTTC. Translating gives CASSTRASSYNEQFF.

J is TRBJ2-1 and V is TRBV2, with 10 bases that match TRBD2. Germline CDR1 and CDR2: SNHLY and FYNNEI. This CDR3 spans 13 amino acids. V was clipped by 7 bases and J by 6 bases; unmatched bases: 3. CDR3 bases: TGTGCCAGCACCCGGACTAGCGGCAATGAGCAGTTCTTC. Translating it yields CASTRTSGNEQFF.

This chain uses TRBV5-1 with TRBJ2-2; 10 nucleotides line up with TRBD2. CDR1 SGHRS and CDR2 YFSETQ come from the germline V gene. V was pared by 4 bases and J by 1 base, with 7 bases of the junction left unmatched. CDR3 length: 17 residues. CDR3 in amino acids: CASSLGRTSGNTGELFF. The DNA for the CDR3 is TGCGCCAGCAGCCTAGGAAGGACTAGCGGGAACACCGGGGAGCTGTTTTTT.

The V call is TRBV6-4, the J call TRBJ2-1, with 12 bases lining up with TRBD2. The J segment lost 7 bases and the V segment lost 2 bases, leaving 0 bases of the junction unmatched. CDR1 and CDR2 from the germline V gene are MRHNA and SNTAGT. The CDR3 is 14 residues long. CDR3 DNA: TGTGCCAGCAGTGACGGGACTAGCGGGAATGAGCAGTTCTTC. Protein product: CASSDGTSGNEQFF.

The rearrangement links TRBV30 to TRBJ2-1, with TRBD1 as a possible D gene (5 bases). V lost 1 base and J 6 bases, leaving 10 bases between the germline ends. The germline V gene has CDR1 GTSNPN and CDR2 SVGIG (reference sequence). The CDR3 totals 13 residues. CDR3 bases: TGTGCCTGGAGTGACCAGGGCCTCAATGAGCAGTTCTTC. Its protein is CAWSDQGLNEQFF.

This rearrangement joins TRBV28 to TRBJ2-3; 13 bases match TRBD2. V was pared by 3 bases and J by 2 bases, with 5 bases of the junction left unmatched. The CDR3 is made up of 17 amino acids. The germline V gene encodes CDR1 MDHEN and CDR2 SYDVKM. The CDR3 protein is CASSFPGLAGDTDTQYF. In nucleotides, the CDR3 is TGTGCCAGCAGTTTCCCAGGACTAGCGGGGGACACAGATACGCAGTATTTT.

This rearrangement joins TRBV9 to TRBJ2-6; D might be TRBD1 (5 bases). This CDR3 comprises 18 residues. The V gene's germline CDR1 is SGDLS and CDR2 YYNGEE. The V gene lost 3 bases and the J gene lost 1 base, with 17 bases spanning the gap. CDR3 protein: CASSAGHRTVSGANVLTF. DNA of the CDR3: TGTGCCAGCAGCGCAGGACACCGGACCGTATCTGGGGCCAACGTCCTGACTTTC.

In its sample, this clone was seen once. The chain uses TRBV13 and TRBJ2-7, with TRBD1 matching 8 bases. CDR1 PRHDT and CDR2 FYEKMQ come from the germline V gene (reference sequence). The CDR3 has 14 residues. After removal of 5 bases from V and 2 bases from J, the junction contained 5 bases not matched to a gene. CDR3: CASSPRQGPYEQYF. CDR3 nucleotide sequence: TGTGCCAGCAGCCCGCGACAGGGGCCCTACGAGCAGTACTTC.

The V gene is TRBV2, the J gene TRBJ1-1; 9 bases match TRBD1. V gave up 6 bases and J gave up 3 bases; unmatched junction bases: 14. Germline V gives CDR1 SNHLY, CDR2 FYNNEI. There are 17 residues in the CDR3. CDR3 region: CASRNTLGDRDHTEAFF. DNA for the CDR3: TGTGCCAGCAGGAACACCCTGGGGGACAGGGACCACACTGAAGCTTTCTTT.

The rearrangement joins TRBV19 to TRBJ2-1; the match to TRBD2 covers 10 bases. The CDR3 length is 19 residues. The V and J ends lost 7 bases and 0 bases, in that order; junction bases with no gene match: 15. In germline, CDR1 is LNHDA, CDR2 SQIVND (reference sequence). CDR3 sequence (DNA): TGTGCCAGTACCACCGCCCCAGCGGGAGGGGGGAGCTCCTACAATGAGCAGTTCTTC. It translates to CASTTAPAGGGSSYNEQFF.

V and J are TRBV5-5 and TRBJ2-6; 8 positions match TRBD1. Per germline, CDR1 SGHKS and CDR2 YYEKEE (reference sequence). This CDR3 is built from 16 residues. Trimming removed 5 bases from V and 2 bases from J; junction bases left unmatched: 6. For the CDR3, the DNA is TGTGCCAGCAGTAGGCAGGGGGCTGCTGGGGCCAACGTCCTGACTTTC. Amino acid sequence: CASSRQGAAGANVLTF. Supplemented by reference TRBV5-5 and TRBJ2-6, the full variable domain reads DAGVTQSPTHLIKTRGQQVTLRCSPISGHKSVSWYQQVLGQGPQFIFQYYEKEERGRGNFPDRFSARQFPNYSSELNVNALLLGDSALYLCASSRQGAAGANVLTFGAGSRLTVL.

The chain combines TRBV5-1 with TRBJ2-5; tentatively, D is TRBD2 (6 bases). V gave up 0 bases and J gave up 0 bases, with 9 bases separating them. The V gene's germline CDR1 is SGHRS and CDR2 YFSETQ. CDR3 length: 15 residues. In nucleotides, the CDR3 is TGCGCCAGCAGCTTGGCCGGAGGGGACCAAGAGACCCAGTACTTC. Translation: CASSLAGGDQETQYF.

The chain recombines TRBV9 with TRBJ2-1, with 8 positions matching TRBD2. Germline CDR1 is SGDLS and CDR2 is YYNGEE. The CDR3 is made up of 16 amino acids. Unmatched junction bases numbered 6, after V lost 0 bases and J lost 4 bases. The CDR3 region is CASSVVGRASYNEQFF. The CDR3 DNA reads as TGTGCCAGCAGCGTAGTCGGGAGGGCGTCTTACAATGAGCAGTTCTTC.

The chain has TRBV2 and TRBJ2-7; TRBD1 is a possible D gene (6 bases). Germline loops: CDR1 SNHLY, CDR2 FYNNEI. V was cut by 3 bases and J by 2 bases, with 14 bases left in between. The length of the CDR3 is 15 residues. CDR3 nucleotides: TGTGCCAGCAGTGAGGAACAGGGACATACCTACGAGCAGTACTTC. Residues: CASSEEQGHTYEQYF.